Listed here are 17 T cell receptor beta chains from one sample, sequenced in a study of graft-versus-host responses after intestinal transplantation. The antigens these receptors bind are not known. Assay: immunoSEQ multiplex PCR; the TCRdb copy retains only in-frame clones and omits some. The data hold about 88,000 clones, with roughly 89% observed a single time. The material was unstimulated CD4+ T cells sorted from spleen or lymph node cells, obtained before intestinal transplant. The receptors shown here come from a human donor who received an intestinal transplant.

This clone has just one count. The chain joins TRBV19 to TRBJ2-1, with 9 nucleotides matching TRBD2. CDR3 length: 15 residues. With 3 bases clipped from V and 11 bases from J, the junction kept 11 bases outside the gene matches. CDR1 is LNHDA, CDR2 SQIVND, per germline (reference sequence). In DNA, the CDR3 is TGTGCCAGTAGTATGGAGGGGGGTAGCGGGAGAAAGCAGTTCTTC. Its protein is CASSMEGGSGRKQFF.

The chain recombines TRBV28 with TRBJ1-2; 9 positions match TRBD1. The germline CDR1 and CDR2 sequences are MDHEN and SYDVKM. The J segment lost 5 bases and the V segment lost 5 bases, leaving 9 bases of the junction unmatched. The CDR3 runs to 15 residues. CDR3 in DNA: TGTGCCAGCAGTCCGTACTCCGGGACAGGGTATGGCTACACCTTC. It specifies CASSPYSGTGYGYTF.

V gene TRBV6-4 combines with J gene TRBJ1-4; no clear D gene. Between the trimmed V and J ends, which lost 6 bases and 0 bases, there was a span of 5 bases. Germline-derived CDR1 and CDR2 are MRHNA and SNTAGT. This CDR3 region has 13 residues. The CDR3 is CASRGATNEKLFF. The CDR3 DNA is TGTGCCAGCAGAGGAGCAACTAATGAAAAACTGTTTTTT.

The CDR3 region has the DNA TGTGCCAGCAGCATAGCGGGGACGCAGTATTTT. This encodes CASSIAGTQYF. The V gene is TRBV2, the J gene TRBJ2-3; 8 bases map to TRBD2. CDR1 is SNHLY, CDR2 FYNNEI, per germline. V gave up 6 bases and J gave up 9 bases; unmatched junction bases: 2. The CDR3 loop spans 11 amino acids.

The chain employs TRBV5-4 and TRBJ2-3; TRBD2 agrees at 7 bases. This CDR3 spans 17 amino acids. Germline V gene sequence: CDR1 SGHNT, CDR2 YYREEE (reference sequence). The V gene end was trimmed by 5 bases and the J gene end by 3 bases; junction bases not matched to a gene: 15. The CDR3 DNA reads TGTGCCAGCAGGTCGGGGCGGCCCTGGGAGGGAACAGATACGCAGTATTTT. Amino acids: CASRSGRPWEGTDTQYF.

The J gene is TRBJ2-1, the V gene TRBV25-1; a weak D match, TRBD2 (5 bases). With 1 base removed from V and 3 bases from J, the gap between germline ends came to 13 bases. There are 16 residues in the CDR3. Per the germline V gene, CDR1 is MGHDK and CDR2 is SYGVNS. This CDR3 is CASSESTRNYYNEQFF. CDR3 coding DNA: TGTGCCAGCAGTGAATCAACTAGGAACTACTACAATGAGCAGTTCTTC. Full variable domain (remainder filled in from reference TRBV25-1 and TRBJ2-1): EADIYQTPRYLVIGTGKKITLECSQTMGHDKMYWYQQDPGMELHLIHYSYGVNSTEKGDLSSESTVSRIRTEHFPLTLESARPSHTSQYLCASSESTRNYYNEQFFGPGTRLTVL.

J is TRBJ2-6 and V is TRBV6-5; D remains unclear. The germline V gene has CDR1 MNHEY and CDR2 SVGAGI. The CDR3 contains 15 residues. V was clipped by 2 bases and J by 0 bases, with 5 bases between them. This CDR3 reads CASSYDSSGANVLTF. CDR3 nucleotide sequence: TGTGCCAGCAGTTACGATAGCTCTGGGGCCAACGTCCTGACTTTC.

The chain joins TRBV20-1 to TRBJ2-3; D ambiguous. Per the germline V gene, CDR1 is DFQATT and CDR2 is SNEGSKA (reference sequence). V was shortened by 7 bases and J by 5 bases, with 7 bases between the two germline ends. This CDR3 contains 10 residues. The CDR3 loop reads CSGVIDTQYF. DNA of the CDR3: TGCAGTGGCGTCATAGATACGCAGTATTTT.

The count of this clone is one. The same CDR3 also results from other DNA sequences found in this sample. J is TRBJ2-6 and V is TRBV9; D may be TRBD2 (5 bases). V shed 0 bases and J shed 1 base, with 5 bases lying between them. Germline V gene lookup returns CDR1 SGDLS and CDR2 YYNGEE. The CDR3 consists of 15 residues. CDR3 protein: CASSVAGSGANVLTF. In DNA, the CDR3 is TGTGCCAGCAGCGTAGCGGGATCTGGGGCCAACGTCCTGACTTTC.

The chain has TRBV25-1 and TRBJ1-4; D is undetermined. Germline CDR1 is MGHDK and CDR2 is SYGVNS. The CDR3 length is 14 residues. Deletions cut 1 base from V and 7 bases from J, with 10 bases between. The CDR3 here is CASSESSILEKLFF. CDR3 sequence (DNA): TGTGCCAGCAGTGAATCCTCTATTCTTGAAAAACTGTTTTTT.

The J gene is TRBJ2-5, the V gene TRBV18; 10 bases map to TRBD1. Unmatched junction bases numbered 2, after V lost 4 bases and J lost 0 bases. Germline V gives CDR1 KGHSH, CDR2 LQKENI. The CDR3 has 15 residues. The CDR3 DNA is TGTGCCAGCTCACGACAGGGGGCCCACCAAGAGACCCAGTACTTC. Protein product: CASSRQGAHQETQYF.

V gene TRBV2 combines with J gene TRBJ1-5; a possible D gene is TRBD1 (5 bases). CDR1 is SNHLY and CDR2 is FYNNEI in the germline V gene. This CDR3 has 15 residues. V was trimmed by 7 bases and J by 3 bases, leaving 16 bases between them. The CDR3 bases are TGTGCCAGCAATGAGGGCAGGGTCTTCAATCAGCCCCAGCATTTT. Residues: CASNEGRVFNQPQHF.

The chain employs TRBV2 and TRBJ1-4; the D gene is possibly TRBD1 (6 bases). The CDR3 covers 16 residues. Germline-derived CDR1 and CDR2 are SNHLY and FYNNEI. Trimming stripped 7 bases from V and 4 bases from J, with 19 bases between. For the CDR3, the DNA is TGTGCCAGCAATCCCCCCCCCGGACAGCGTAATGAAAAACTGTTTTTT. Translated: CASNPPPGQRNEKLFF.

The rearrangement joins TRBV27 to TRBJ1-1, with 8 bases lining up with TRBD1. The V gene's germline CDR1 is MNHEY and CDR2 SMNVEV (reference sequence). The junction had 10 bases not matched to a gene; V was cut back by 6 bases and J by 1 base. The CDR3 sequence is 16 residues long. Here the CDR3 reads CASSSTRQGTNTEAFF. CDR3 DNA: TGTGCCAGCAGCAGCACCCGACAGGGGACGAACACTGAAGCTTTCTTT.

The V gene is TRBV2, the J gene TRBJ2-1; D not certain. Germline V gene sequence: CDR1 SNHLY, CDR2 FYNNEI. Trimming removed 4 bases from V and 4 bases from J, with 5 bases in between. The length of the CDR3 is 12 residues. CDR3 DNA sequence: TGTGCCAGCAGTGCGGTATACAATGAGCAGTTCTTC. Amino acid sequence: CASSAVYNEQFF.

The J gene is TRBJ1-5, the V gene TRBV19; perhaps TRBD1 as D (5 bases). The CDR3 loop spans 16 amino acids. Trimming left V 1 base short and J 3 bases short, with 13 bases between. CDR1 and CDR2 from the germline V gene are LNHDA and SQIVND (reference sequence). CDR3: CASSIVQGLDNQPQHF. The CDR3 coding sequence is TGTGCCAGTAGTATAGTTCAGGGCTTAGACAATCAGCCCCAGCATTTT. Looking up the rest from reference TRBV19 and TRBJ1-5 gives the full variable domain: DGGITQSPKYLFRKEGQNVTLSCEQNLNHDAMYWYRQDPGQGLRLIYYSQIVNDFQKGDIAEGYSVSREKKESFPLTVTSAQKNPTAFYLCASSIVQGLDNQPQHFGDGTRLSIL.

This sequence joins TRBV18 and TRBJ2-7; TRBD2 aligns across 8 bases. V shed 1 base and J 3 bases; nucleotides not matched to a gene: 5. The CDR3 has 15 residues. The germline gives CDR1 KGHSH, CDR2 LQKENI. CDR3 nucleotides: TGTGCCAGCTCACCACTTAGCGGGATTAACTACGAGCAGTACTTC. Translation gives CASSPLSGINYEQYF.